Here is one T cell receptor beta chain with its context. The antigen this receptor binds is unknown. Nothing much larger sits one base from this clone, and base qualities are not available. Trimming removed 1 base from V and 2 bases from J, leaving 4 bases between the germline ends. The germline V gene provides CDR1 SGHRS and CDR2 YFSETQ. Reading from cysteine to phenylalanine, the CDR3 counts 12 amino acids. Here the CDR3 DNA is all that survives: 36 bases in frame from base 1. These data come from a study of cytomegalovirus exposure and HLA in healthy donors (dated by TCRdb to 2015 to 2018). For the study in its entirety: An earlier analysis of some 620 of the donors reported 276 Gb of sequence data and around 100 million unique TCR beta sequences obtained from about 180 million T cells. To predict cytomegalovirus infection status, the study combined high-throughput TCR immunosequencing, statistical association of individual TCRs with disease status, and machine learning. The later analysis used no new phenotypic data to find candidate immune exposures, relying instead on TCR beta sequences and their occurrence across donors. Of the roughly 400 genotyped donors, approximately 83% fell in the genetic ancestry cluster associated with self-reported Caucasian donors. Donor age, sex, ethnicity and CMV serostatus were compiled together with the repertoire data. In a later analysis, previously published TCR beta repertoires from about 640 donors were re-analyzed and high-resolution HLA genotyping was added so that TCR occurrence patterns could be studied. An earlier analysis of 587 of the donors used high-throughput TCR beta sequencing to judge whether each TCR beta V gene segment behaved as functional or pseudogenic. Among 398 genotyped donors of the cohort, an average of around 240,000 unique TCR beta nucleotide sequences were sequenced per donor, roughly 18% of them non-productive. In addition to the first cohort of 650 to 750 subjects, a separate validation cohort of approximately 120 different subjects was used. Four to six DR-DQ haplotypes were handled as single units for association and clustering because linkage in the cohort was strong. About 280 gigabases of sequencing data and tens of millions of unique TCR sequences were included in an early release covering roughly 700 HLA-typed donors. HLA typing included class I and class II loci at four-digit resolution. The study was designed to test whether signatures of past pathogen exposure could be identified by cataloging public T cell receptors. The number of typed donors differed by locus: about 629-630 for A, B, C, DRB1 and DQB1; about 520 for DQA1; fewer than 610 for DPA1; and 400 to 480 for DPB1. Genome-wide SNP genotypes for about 65% of the roughly 670 donors were used in a later genetic analysis, which treated that subset as a discovery cohort. Using immunosequencing, the study profiled T cell repertoires from fewer than 850 subjects and related those repertoires to cytomegalovirus serostatus. All discovery cohort repertoires had been generated using a single sequencing platform.

In total, around 600 healthy bone marrow donors made up the cohort. All cohort members were sampled while nominally healthy, although unrecorded immune exposures were likely present. The donor tested CMV seropositive, placing the donor among the roughly 270 seropositive members of the cohort. Each donor provided a peripheral blood sample, and peripheral blood mononuclear cells were used for TCR beta sequencing. The Qiagen DNeasy Blood Extraction Kit was used to extract genomic DNA from the blood cell samples. General conclusions and limits of the study: A further reported finding was that TCR beta sequences accurately predicted the HLA-A and HLA-B alleles for most subjects in the first cohort. This cohort had only TCR beta chains sequenced, and the lack of alpha or paired-chain data limited which features could be detected. Linkage disequilibrium might explain the correlated functional status among segregating V segments, but an unknown experimental factor could not be ruled out. In vitro tests confirmed that a few of the cytomegalovirus-associated TCR beta chains recognize cytomegalovirus antigens. Compared with the approximately 710-donor mean, donors in an Asian-associated ancestry cluster had fewer N-insertions in productive TCRs, according to a later genetic analysis. In the study, some 160 TCR beta chains were listed as associated with cytomegalovirus. Because the 87-base-pair reads could not distinguish some IMGT-functional V segments, including TRBV6-2 and TRBV6-3, those segments were excluded. A cluster of highly shared sequence variants was judged likely to be a technical artifact of the sequencing pipeline. In a later analysis, several top co-occurrence clusters were reported to appear linked to parvovirus B19, influenza, CMV and Epstein-Barr virus. In an earlier analysis of roughly 500 of the donors, most TCR beta V segments appeared in productive rearrangements about 87% or about 30% of the time, broadly matching IMGT annotations. It was suggested by the authors that the approach could potentially be generalized to other disease states and immunological phenotypes. Because HLA typing was unavailable for some donors at each locus, only the typed subset was used in association tests. The earlier analysis of approximately 590 of the donors excluded some 16 rarely observed V segments, including chromosome 9 orphons, because counts were too low. When HLA alleles, especially DR and DQ, strongly co-occurred, TCR associations were difficult to assign to individual alleles. At a false discovery rate of 0.05, a later analysis linked 16,951 TCR beta sequences to specific HLA alleles. The classifier was reported to diagnose cytomegalovirus status with high specificity and sensitivity in both the original and validation cohorts. While some public TCRs were present in many individuals, most TCR sequences turned up only very rarely across donors. A later genetic analysis associated a missense DCLRE1C variant with V-gene and J-gene trimming of TCR beta chains, and an independent cohort replicated the association. In a later analysis, HLA-associated TCR beta chains were found to be more clonally expanded and to have lower generation probabilities than equally common non-associated chains. CMV serostatus was the only immune exposure information available for the cohort. Roughly uniform sequencing depth across donors was assumed in presence/absence analyses, although this assumption may not hold. According to a later analysis, TCR association rates differed among HLA loci, with DRB1 alleles showing the most associated TCRs and HLA-C alleles showing the fewest. According to a later analysis, most CMV-associated TCR beta chains appeared to be HLA-restricted, and the HLA associations seemed to be driven largely by CMV exposure.

The library was produced with the immunoSEQ multiplex PCR assay. For the multiplex PCR, a mixture combining 60 forward primers for TCR Vbeta segments and 13 reverse primers for TCR Jbeta segments was used. Amplification of the CDR3 region of rearranged TCR beta genes was performed with a multiplex PCR assay on genomic DNA. On the Illumina HiSeq System, the amplified TCR beta libraries were sequenced as 87-base-pair reads. Per the authors' processing: In a later analysis, approximately 74 million unique TCR beta chains were counted across the 500 to 850 repertoires, and roughly 11 million of these chains were shared by at least two donors. A nearest-neighbor algorithm error-corrected the raw reads and collapsed the reads into unique sequences, merging closely related sequences to remove PCR and sequencing errors. V, D and J gene segments were assigned by aligning CDR3 sequences to IMGT reference sequences. For a sequence to be retained, at least a six-nucleotide match to both a V gene segment and a J gene segment was required. Rearrangements were called productive when the CDR3 lacked stop codons and stayed in frame with V and J; all others were non-productive. Following IMGT convention, CDR3 was defined as the stretch from the second conserved V-encoded cysteine up to the conserved J-encoded phenylalanine. In an earlier analysis of more than 550 of the donors, sequences lacking an unambiguous match to a single V gene segment were excluded. In an earlier analysis of around 600 of the donors, V segments were called functional above 56.7% productive rearrangements and were called segregating when the between-donor standard deviation exceeded 5%. A statistical classification framework was built to diagnose cytomegalovirus status from the catalog of TCR beta chain sequences. In a later analysis, V and J genes were assigned by comparing TCR nucleotide sequences against IMGT/GENE-DB human TR gene sequences. The TCRdist pipeline was used in a later analysis to assign CDR3 sequences and most-parsimonious VDJ recombination scenarios. In a later analysis, every TCR beta chain was defined by the combination of its CDR3 amino acid sequence and its V-gene family, and reads without a unique V-gene family were dropped. A later analysis removed roughly 590 highly shared, low-generation-probability nucleotide sequences to deal with suspected cross-contamination and a sequencing artifact. A later analysis calculated a clonal expansion index for each public chain from normalized within-repertoire ranks of inferred template counts. Generation probabilities in a later analysis came from a VDJ recombination model fitted to out-of-frame rearrangements, and those results were checked against IGoR. In a later analysis, hypergeometric tests were used to score TCR-TCR, TCR-HLA and TCR-CMV co-occurrence, with a repertoire-size bias correction applied to TCR pairs. To estimate false discovery rates, a later analysis permuted the HLA or CMV assignments 20 times. In a later analysis, co-occurring TCRs were grouped using DBSCAN, with TCRdist sequence similarity added in when clustering inside HLA-allele-positive subsets. For co-occurrence clustering, repertoires with fewer than 30,000 or more than 120,000 public chains were excluded, along with 4 to 6 repertoires with anomalous nucleotide sharing. Drawn from immuneACCESS, this table holds only the in-frame rearrangements with V and J called that TCRdb kept. Clones are partly lost; checked studies trace under half to an unresolved V gene and leave the rest unexplained. V and J calls and clone size are as listed in that table; D and trimming were resolved from the DNA. Present in this sample are 200,000 to 300,000 clones, more than 75% of which were seen just once. 5.4% of the sample goes to the ten largest clones.

The rearranged chain carries TRBV5-1 and TRBJ2-7, with the D gene too uncertain to name. The source material was PBMCs. The sequence was collected from a woman in her thirties or forties in good health and CMV-seropositive. The DNA sequence is as follows: TGCGCCAGCAGCTTGTCAACCTACGAGCAGTACTTC. Translated, this is CASSLSTYEQYF.